Listed here is a single T cell receptor (beta chain). Its specific antigen is unknown. Base qualities are not recorded, but no much larger clone differs from it by a single base. The immunoSEQ Assay, a bias-controlled multiplex PCR, was used to amplify TCRbeta CDR3 regions from genomic DNA. Under the source paper's analysis protocol: Within the assay, amplification of reference gene primers was used to estimate how many nucleated cells each sample contained. To quantify the absolute abundance of each unique TCRbeta CDR3 rearrangement, sequence reads were collapsed and filtered. For each sample, productive Simpson clonality was calculated as the square root of Simpson's diversity index across productive rearrangements. TCRdb holds this immuneACCESS table with in-frame rearrangements only. Some clones are missing; in checked studies, unresolved V genes explain under half, and the rest has no known cause. V and J calls plus clone size are reproduced from that table; the DNA served to infer D and trimming. The sample table holds about 400,000 clones, of which 85% to 90% were seen once. 0.95% to 1% of the sample is taken by the ten largest.

V loses 0 bases at its end and J loses 2 bases; junction bases beyond the gene matches: 4. Including cysteine and phenylalanine, the CDR3 has 15 amino acids. Just the 45-base CDR3 DNA is kept, in frame starting at base 1. From a lookup of the germline V gene, CDR1 and CDR2 are SGHTA and FQGTGA. This record comes from a study of blood T cell repertoires in COVID-19 (dated by TCRdb to between 2020 and 2021). Study-wide context: Samples from collaborators originated in the United States, Italy and Spain and spanned both the acute and convalescent phases of COVID-19. The prospective study material was composed of cDNA or gDNA derived from T cells, B-cell-depleted T cells, or PBMCs. Subjects who had been exposed to COVID-19, were actively infected with it, or had recovered from it provided the deeply sampled blood TCRbeta repertoires that made up the dataset. The repertoires were released in a freely available public database meant as a resource for research on the immune response to SARS-CoV-2. Samples were obtained from the ongoing ImmuneRACE study (first 160 participants) and from 1,254 subjects provided by 6 global collaborators. Nearly every sample came with metadata listing a de-identified subject ID, COVID-19 status, age in years and sex. HLA class I and class II types, where available, came from metadata supplied by the sample provider rather than from assay-based typing.

Points the paper makes about the study in general: The amount of clinical and demographic metadata varied by source and participant and was provided uncurated.

Participants in the prospective study were enrolled through a virtual design, were aged about 18 to 100 years, and lived in 20 to 30 United States geographic areas. To assign participants to cohorts, the prospective study relied on clinical history that participants themselves reported in a screening survey and a study questionnaire. Each participant in the prospective study had whole blood, serum and a nasopharyngeal or oropharyngeal swab collected by mobile phlebotomists. Over an approximately 2-month period, participants in the prospective study had the option of providing additional blood draws and questionnaires. Before DNA extraction, blood samples from the prospective study were shipped at room temperature or frozen.

The clonotype comes from a woman younger than 45 with acute COVID-19. Sequenced input: PBMCs or T cells enriched from blood (not recorded which). Recombination connected TRBV7-3 to TRBJ2-7, with 7 bases matching TRBD1. This receptor carries the CDR3 CASSLTGDSTYEQYF. In nucleotides, the sequence is TGTGCCAGCAGCTTAACGGGGGACAGTACCTACGAGCAGTACTTC. The full variable domain, with segments outside the CDR3 supplied by the reference TRBV7-3 and TRBJ2-7 proteins, appears as GAGVSQTPSNKVTEKGKYVELRCDPISGHTALYWYRQSLGQGPEFLIYFQGTGAADDSGLPNDRFFAVRPEGSVSTLKIQRTERGDSAVYLCASSLTGDSTYEQYFGPGTRLTVT.